This is a list of T cell receptor beta chains from one sample in a study of cytomegalovirus exposure and HLA in healthy donors. The table came from immunoSEQ multiplex PCR; TCRdb's copy has only in-frame clones and leaves some out. The sample lists approximately 120,000 clones; around 82% were seen once. The sample was PBMCs. The origin of the receptors is a man between 40 and 49 years old in good health and CMV-seronegative. Both conserved end residues are part of each CDR3. D genes are given only for firm matches. The size entry is marked missing in some rows and otherwise reads once, few, many or a size class.

abundance	v_gene	j_gene	d_gene	len	CDR3aa	CDR3nt
.	TRBV4-1	TRBJ1-2	.	16	CASSQPKGTLNYGYTF	TGCGCCAGCAGCCAACCGAAGGGGACACTCAACTATGGCTACACCTTC
.	TRBV6-4	TRBJ2-2	TRBD1	14	CASSRTGDPGELFF	TGTGCCAGCAGCCGGACAGGGGACCCCGGGGAGCTGTTTTTT
once	TRBV2	TRBJ2-7	.	16	CASTGLEGVGSYEQYF	TGTGCCAGTACTGGGTTAGAGGGGGTTGGGTCCTACGAGCAGTACTTC
few	TRBV7-9	TRBJ1-4	.	15	CASSPSQGGYEKLFF	TGTGCCAGCAGCCCGTCACAGGGAGGGTATGAAAAACTGTTTTTT
.	TRBV7-2	TRBJ1-1	.	13	CASSFGSPQGAFF	TGTGCCAGCAGCTTTGGGAGCCCTCAGGGGGCTTTCTTT
.	TRBV7-9	TRBJ1-5	.	14	CASSLDGLNQPQHF	TGTGCCAGCAGCTTAGACGGACTTAATCAGCCCCAGCATTTT
.	TRBV9	TRBJ2-3	TRBD2	13	CASSVAGGRRVYF	TGTGCCAGCAGCGTAGCGGGGGGAAGACGGGTGTATTTT
.	TRBV27	TRBJ2-7	TRBD1	14	CASRWTGGAYEQYF	TGTGCCAGCAGGTGGACAGGGGGCGCCTACGAGCAGTACTTC
.	TRBV5-1	TRBJ2-3	TRBD2	15	CASSTYSGETDTQYF	TGCGCCAGCAGCACCTATAGCGGGGAAACAGATACGCAGTATTTT
.	TRBV28	TRBJ1-5	.	11	CASSLEQPQHF	TGTGCCAGCAGTTTAGAGCAGCCCCAGCATTTT